The 20 T cell receptor beta chains reported below all come from one sample, sequenced in a study of blood T cells in healthy people across ages. Sample-barcoded 5' priming and a J-beta primer mix drove a second PCR of 7 to 11 cycles. MiXCR was run by TCRdb on the 5' RACE reads, yielding one entry per CDR3 protein. The sample shows some 1.5 million distinct CDR3 sequences, approximately 30% of them seen only once. Sequencing was performed on blood. These receptors were taken from a woman between 25 and 40 years old in good health.

The rearrangement uses TRBV6-5 and TRBJ1-2; possibly TRBD1 for D (6 bases). The V gene's germline CDR1 is MNHEY and CDR2 SVGAGI. The CDR3 has 15 amino acids. V lost 0 bases, J lost 4 bases, and 12 bases lay in between. CDR3 sequence reads: CASSYSGRGGYGYTF. DNA of the CDR3: TGTGCCAGCAGTTACTCGGGCAGGGGAGGCTATGGCTACACCTTC.

A note on this clonotype: A much bigger clone sits one base away, suggesting this may be a read error. The rearrangement uses TRBV10-3 and TRBJ2-1; the D gene is possibly TRBD2 (5 bases). V was trimmed by 7 bases and J by 5 bases, leaving 12 bases between them. Germline CDR1 and CDR2: ENHRY and SYGVKD. This CDR3 is built from 13 residues. CDR3 protein: CAINTRPDNEQFF. As DNA, the CDR3 is TGTGCCATCAACACTAGACCCGACAATGAGCAGTTCTTC.

The chain has TRBV4-1 and TRBJ1-5; D is undetermined. The germline V and J ends were trimmed by 1 base and 0 bases, with 22 bases remaining between them. The CDR3 totals 20 residues. The germline V gene encodes CDR1 MGHRA and CDR2 YSYEKL. CDR3 nucleotide sequence: TGCGCCAGCAGCCAAGGCGACCCTATCAGTCTTGGTTATAGCAATCAGCCCCAGCATTTT. Translated: CASSQGDPISLGYSNQPQHF.

This chain joins TRBV12-3 or TRBV12-4 and TRBJ2-1, with D tentatively TRBD2 (5 bases). V was pared by 6 bases and J by 5 bases, with 26 bases between. The CDR3 extends over 18 amino acids. CDR3 coding DNA: TGTGCCAGCAGCCCCCTGGGTCGGGGTGAGGGTTCGAACAATGAGCAGTTCTTC. This codes for CASSPLGRGEGSNNEQFF.

The sample holds one count of this clonotype. The chain is built from TRBV7-6 and TRBJ2-2; D unresolved. V lost 4 bases and J 6 bases, leaving 12 bases between the germline ends. CDR1 and CDR2 (germline): SGHVS, FNYEAQ. This CDR3 has 14 amino acids. In nucleotides, the CDR3 is TGTGCCAGCAGCTCGTCTGGCAGGCCCGGGGAGCTGTTTTTT. Protein: CASSSSGRPGELFF.

The CDR3 DNA reads as TGTGCCAGCAGTTCGTCCGCAGGGGGTATCTATAATTCACCCCTCCACTTT. Translated, it gives CASSSSAGGIYNSPLHF. V usage is TRBV28 and J usage is TRBJ1-6; 7 positions match TRBD1. This CDR3 contains 17 residues. The trim removed 4 bases at V and 3 bases at J, leaving 9 bases unmatched. Germline V gives CDR1 MDHEN, CDR2 SYDVKM. Full variable domain (outside the CDR3, taken from reference TRBV28 and TRBJ1-6): DVKVTQSSRYLVKRTGEKVFLECVQDMDHENMFWYRQDPGLGLRLIYFSYDVKMKEKGDIPEGYSVSREKKERFSLILESASTNQTSMYLCASSSSAGGIYNSPLHFGNGTRLTVT.

V and J are TRBV20-1 and TRBJ2-7, with D possibly TRBD2 on 5 matching bases. Germline values: CDR1 DFQATT, CDR2 SNEGSKA (reference sequence). V lost 5 bases to trimming and J lost 0 bases, with 11 bases between them. CDR3 length: 13 amino acids. The CDR3 sequence is CSASNRGSYEQYF. CDR3 bases: TGCAGTGCTTCCAACCGGGGCTCCTACGAGCAGTACTTC.

The V call is TRBV4-1, the J call TRBJ1-1, with D unclear. V was shortened by 2 bases and J by 8 bases, with 9 bases between the two germline ends. The length of the CDR3 is 12 residues. Germline loops: CDR1 MGHRA, CDR2 YSYEKL. CDR3 in amino acids: CASSQMLGEAFF. Written as DNA, the CDR3 is TGCGCCAGCAGCCAAATGCTGGGGGAAGCTTTCTTT.

Remarks on this clonotype: This may arise from a read error, as a much more abundant clone is one base away. The conserved phenylalanine or tryptophan is not found at the CDR3 terminus, so this likely reflects a read error. The rearrangement uses TRBV28 and TRBJ2-7, with D unclear. The end of the DNA is better explained by TRBJ2-5, so the J call may be wrong. The CDR3 is 14 residues long. The germline V gene has CDR1 MDHEN and CDR2 SYDVKM. CDR3 nucleotides: TGTGCCAGCAGTCAACTGGATGGTGAAGAGACCCAGTACTGC. As protein: CASSQLDGEETQYC.

Only a few counts were recorded for this clonotype. The chain couples TRBV4-2 to TRBJ2-1; TRBD2 matches 9 bases. The ends lost 3 bases at V and 3 bases at J; junction bases unmatched: 15. Per the germline V gene, CDR1 is LGHNA and CDR2 is YNFKEQ. This CDR3 is 19 amino acids long. Here the CDR3 reads CASSQEQIPRGGLYNEQFF. DNA of the CDR3: TGTGCCAGCAGCCAGGAACAGATTCCGCGGGGGGGCCTCTACAATGAGCAGTTCTTC.

The rearrangement uses TRBV12-3 or TRBV12-4 and TRBJ2-5, with D perhaps matching TRBD1 or TRBD2 (5 bases each). The CDR3 runs to 14 residues. Trimming stripped 6 bases from V and 3 bases from J, with 14 bases between. This CDR3 reads CASRAGAAEETQYF. The DNA of the CDR3 is TGTGCCAGCAGGGCCGGGGCGGCAGAAGAGACCCAGTACTTC.

The table lists this clonotype with a few counts. V gene TRBV30 combines with J gene TRBJ1-1; D perhaps matches TRBD1 (5 bases). The CDR3 runs to 16 residues. From germline, CDR1 is GTSNPN and CDR2 SVGIG (reference sequence). V lost 3 bases, J lost 6 bases, and 23 bases lay in between. CDR3: CAWSPDLQVISPEAFF. In nucleotides, the CDR3 is TGTGCCTGGAGCCCCGATCTACAGGTGATTTCACCTGAAGCTTTCTTT.

This clonotype occurred many times. The rearrangement uses TRBV2 and TRBJ2-1, with D uncertain. The CDR3 runs 16 residues. Trimming shortened V by 6 bases and J by 2 bases, and 17 bases separated the two germline ends. From germline, CDR1 is SNHLY and CDR2 FYNNEI. CDR3 nucleotides: TGTGCCAGCAGCGAACAGCTTACCCTAACCTACAATGAGCAGTTCTTC. It codes for CASSEQLTLTYNEQFF.

This clonotype was recorded at least ten times. The rearrangement links TRBV5-1 to TRBJ2-4, with 8 bases identical to TRBD1. The V segment lost 4 bases and the J segment 2 bases; nucleotides outside the gene matches: 8. Germline CDR1 and CDR2: SGHRS and YFSETQ. The CDR3 is 16 residues long. In DNA, the CDR3 is TGCGCCAGCAGCGGAACAGGGGGGCGGACCAAAAACATTCAGTACTTC. Amino acids: CASSGTGGRTKNIQYF.

This clonotype was counted a few times. The chain recombines TRBV5-1 with TRBJ2-5, with TRBD2 identical over 8 bases. With V trimmed by 5 bases and J by 5 bases, 8 bases remained unmatched. The CDR3 length is 14 residues. Germline loops: CDR1 SGHRS, CDR2 YFSETQ. In nucleotides, the CDR3 is TGCGCCAGCAGAGTGAGCGGGAGCTATGAGACCCAGTACTTC. This encodes CASRVSGSYETQYF.

V usage is TRBV29-1 and J usage is TRBJ2-1; 9 bases line up with TRBD1. The length of the CDR3 is 14 residues. The V segment lost 4 bases and the J segment 8 bases; nucleotides outside the gene matches: 9. Germline values: CDR1 SQVTM, CDR2 ANQGSEA. Written as DNA, the CDR3 is TGCAGCGTTGGGACAGGGGACCCCCGGGATGAGCAGTTCTTC. It specifies CSVGTGDPRDEQFF.

As concerns this clonotype: Possible read error: a much larger clone is one base away. The chain has TRBV12-3 or TRBV12-4 and TRBJ2-5, with TRBD2 matching over 12 bases. CDR3 length equals 13 residues. Trimming at V came to 11 bases and at J to 11 bases, leaving 12 bases not matched to a gene. The CDR3 coding sequence is TGTGCCTCGCGGTCTAGCGGGAGGGTCGGGCAGTACTTC. Amino acid sequence: CASRSSGRVGQYF.

Only a few counts were recorded for this clonotype. The rearrangement uses TRBV28 and TRBJ1-2; no clear D. Germline V gene sequence: CDR1 MDHEN, CDR2 SYDVKM. The V gene lost 3 bases and the J gene lost 3 bases, with 11 bases spanning the gap. The CDR3 is 14 amino acids. CDR3: CASSFVGNYYGYTF. The CDR3 nucleotides are TGTGCCAGCAGTTTTGTGGGGAATTACTATGGCTACACCTTC.

The J gene is TRBJ2-4, the V gene TRBV5-6; 7 nucleotides align to TRBD1. The CDR3 sequence is 16 residues long. V dropped 2 bases and J dropped 2; count of bases not matched to a gene: 7. Germline assignment: CDR1 SGHDT and CDR2 YYEEEE. This CDR3 reads CASSLGGQLTKNIQYF. CDR3 nucleotide sequence: TGTGCCAGCAGCTTAGGGGGACAGTTAACCAAAAACATTCAGTACTTC.

This clonotype has just a few counts. This chain joins TRBV25-1 and TRBJ2-5, with 14 nucleotides matching TRBD2. J gave up 5 bases and V 1 base, and 9 bases lay outside the gene matches. The CDR3 runs to 18 residues. In germline, CDR1 is MGHDK, CDR2 SYGVNS. The CDR3 is CASSESLGLAGVGETQYF. In DNA, the CDR3 is TGTGCCAGCAGTGAATCCCTGGGACTAGCGGGAGTGGGGGAGACCCAGTACTTC.